These T cell receptor beta chains were read from a single sample in a study of T cell repertoires in cytomegalovirus infection. TCRdb re-analysed the reads in MiXCR, keeping a single row per CDR3 protein. Of hundreds of thousands of distinct CDR3 sequences listed, about 8.8% are singletons. Sequencing was done on a sample of PBMCs. The receptors were sampled from a human donor in good health (CMV status not recorded). Some clones in this sample may be carry-over from other donors' samples. Each CDR3 is given with its conserved first and last residue.

>14|TRBJ1-2|TRBV29-1
CSVPGQGGNYGYTF
>18|TRBJ2-6|TRBV29-1
CSDGGGLREGSGANVLTF
>15|TRBJ2-5|TRBV18
CASSPRGGPQETQYF
>13|TRBJ1-1|TRBV20-1
CSAQRALNAEAFF
>14|TRBJ1-1|TRBV9
CASSVVPGNTEAFF
>15|TRBJ1-5|TRBV7-2
CASSAQSGPNQPQHF
>17|TRBJ2-1|TRBV19
CASSAIRTGSFYNEQFF
>13|TRBJ2-7|TRBV29-1
CSVVLDRLYEQYF
>13|TRBJ2-5|TRBV6-5
CASSYSSVETQYF
>16|TRBJ1-5|TRBV7-2
CASSRRDRGSNQPQHF
>13|TRBJ1-2|TRBV12-3/TRBV12-4
CASSLAGPWGYTF